This T cell receptor beta chain was identified in a study of T cell responses to AZD1222 COVID-19 vaccine. Using immunoSEQ multiplex PCR, the repertoire was profiled, and TCRdb retains in-frame clones only, with some absent. This sample carries 150,000 to 200,000 clones, around 90% of them seen once, and the ten largest clones take around 10%. The sample in question was peripheral blood, obtained 28 days after the second AZD1222 dose. This sequence was found in an adult who received the AZD1222 COVID-19 vaccine.

CDR3 bases: TGCGCCAGCAGCCAAGGACAGGGGGCGGGAAACACCATATATTTT. Translation gives CASSQGQGAGNTIYF. This chain uses TRBV4-1 with TRBJ1-3; TRBD1 matches at 10 bases. Trimming at V came to 1 base and at J to 4 bases, leaving 1 base not matched to a gene. CDR3 length: 15 residues. Germline assignment: CDR1 MGHRA and CDR2 YSYEKL.